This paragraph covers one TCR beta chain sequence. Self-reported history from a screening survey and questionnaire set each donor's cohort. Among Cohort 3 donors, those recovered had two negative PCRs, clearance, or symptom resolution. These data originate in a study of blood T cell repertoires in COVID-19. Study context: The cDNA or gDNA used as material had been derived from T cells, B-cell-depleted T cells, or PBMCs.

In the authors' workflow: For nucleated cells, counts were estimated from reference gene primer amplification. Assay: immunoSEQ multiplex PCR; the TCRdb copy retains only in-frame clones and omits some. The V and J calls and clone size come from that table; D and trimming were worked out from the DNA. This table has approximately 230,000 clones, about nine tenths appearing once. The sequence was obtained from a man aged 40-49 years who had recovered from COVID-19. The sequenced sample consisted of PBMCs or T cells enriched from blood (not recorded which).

CDR3 nucleotide sequence: TGTGCCAGCAGTTTATGGCAGGGCCCGAGCTCTGGAAACACCATATATTTT. Amino acids: CASSLWQGPSSGNTIYF. The rearrangement joins TRBV28 to TRBJ1-3; a possible D gene is TRBD1 (5 bases). Trimming removed 0 bases from V and 0 bases from J, with 12 bases in between. This CDR3 spans 17 amino acids. From germline, CDR1 is MDHEN and CDR2 SYDVKM.